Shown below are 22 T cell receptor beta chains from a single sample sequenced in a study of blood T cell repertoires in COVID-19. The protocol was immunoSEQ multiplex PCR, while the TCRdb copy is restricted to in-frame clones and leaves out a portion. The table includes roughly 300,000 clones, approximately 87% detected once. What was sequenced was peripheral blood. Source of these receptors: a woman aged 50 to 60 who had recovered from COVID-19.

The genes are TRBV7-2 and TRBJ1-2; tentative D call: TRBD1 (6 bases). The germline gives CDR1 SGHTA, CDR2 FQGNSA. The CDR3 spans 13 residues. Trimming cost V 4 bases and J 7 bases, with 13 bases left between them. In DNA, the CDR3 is TGTGCCAGCAGCTCGGGACAATCCGGTGGCTACACCTTC. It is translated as CASSSGQSGGYTF.

CDR3 DNA sequence: TGCGCCAGCAGCCAAACGAGGAGCTCTGGAAACACCATATATTTT. Its protein is CASSQTRSSGNTIYF. The gene calls are TRBV4-1 and TRBJ1-3; D remains unclear. CDR1 and CDR2 (germline): MGHRA, YSYEKL. The CDR3 totals 15 residues. V lost 2 bases and J lost 0, with 8 bases in between.

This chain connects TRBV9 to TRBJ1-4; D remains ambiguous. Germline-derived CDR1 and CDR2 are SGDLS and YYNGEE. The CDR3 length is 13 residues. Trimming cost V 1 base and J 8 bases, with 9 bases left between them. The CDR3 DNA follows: TGTGCCAGCAGCGTACGGGGTGGAGAAAAACTGTTTTTT. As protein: CASSVRGGEKLFF.

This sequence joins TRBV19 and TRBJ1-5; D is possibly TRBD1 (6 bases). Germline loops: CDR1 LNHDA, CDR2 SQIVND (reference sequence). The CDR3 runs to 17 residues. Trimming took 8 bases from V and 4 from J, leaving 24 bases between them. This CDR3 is CASSLTSGTYTNQPQHF. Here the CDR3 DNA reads TGTGCCAGTTCCCTCACATCCGGGACATACACAAATCAGCCCCAGCATTTT.

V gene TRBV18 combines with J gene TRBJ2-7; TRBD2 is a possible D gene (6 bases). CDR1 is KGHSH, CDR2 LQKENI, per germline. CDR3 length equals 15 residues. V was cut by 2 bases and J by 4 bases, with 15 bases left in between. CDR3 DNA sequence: TGTGCCAGCTCACCATCCAGCGGGTGGAGTTACGAGCAGTACTTC. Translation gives CASSPSSGWSYEQYF.

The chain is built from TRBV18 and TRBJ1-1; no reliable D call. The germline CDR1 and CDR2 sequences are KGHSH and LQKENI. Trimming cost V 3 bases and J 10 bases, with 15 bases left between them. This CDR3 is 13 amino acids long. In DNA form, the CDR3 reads TGTGCCAGCTCACCGTCCGGGTTCCCGGGAGCTTTCTTT. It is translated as CASSPSGFPGAFF.

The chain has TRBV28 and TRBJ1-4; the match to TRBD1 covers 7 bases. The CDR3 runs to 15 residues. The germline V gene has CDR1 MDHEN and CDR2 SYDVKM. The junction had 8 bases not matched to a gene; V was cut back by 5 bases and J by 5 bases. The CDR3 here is CASSNRDRLNEKLFF. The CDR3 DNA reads TGTGCCAGCAGTAACCGGGACAGATTAAATGAAAAACTGTTTTTT.

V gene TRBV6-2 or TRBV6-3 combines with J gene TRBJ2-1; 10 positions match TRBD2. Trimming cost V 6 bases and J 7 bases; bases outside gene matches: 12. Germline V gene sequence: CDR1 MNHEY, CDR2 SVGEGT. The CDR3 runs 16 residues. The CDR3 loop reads CASSWVLAGVGNEQFF. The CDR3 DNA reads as TGTGCCAGCAGCTGGGTCCTAGCGGGAGTCGGTAATGAGCAGTTCTTC.

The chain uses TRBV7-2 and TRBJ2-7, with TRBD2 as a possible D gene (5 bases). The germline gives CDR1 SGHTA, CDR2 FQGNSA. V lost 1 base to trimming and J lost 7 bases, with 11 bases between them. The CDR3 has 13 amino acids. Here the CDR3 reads CASSLGRLEEQYF. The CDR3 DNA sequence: TGTGCCAGCAGCTTAGGGAGGCTTGAAGAGCAGTACTTC.

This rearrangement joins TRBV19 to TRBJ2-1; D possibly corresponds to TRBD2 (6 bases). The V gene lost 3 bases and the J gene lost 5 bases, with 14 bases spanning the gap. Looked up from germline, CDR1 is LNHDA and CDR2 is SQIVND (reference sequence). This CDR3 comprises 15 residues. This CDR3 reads CASSMSGGRNNEQFF. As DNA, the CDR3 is TGTGCCAGTAGTATGTCTGGGGGGAGGAACAATGAGCAGTTCTTC.

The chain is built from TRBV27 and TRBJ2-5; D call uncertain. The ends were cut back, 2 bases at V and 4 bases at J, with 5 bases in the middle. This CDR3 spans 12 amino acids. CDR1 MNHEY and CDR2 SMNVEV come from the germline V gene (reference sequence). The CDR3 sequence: CASSLIRETQYF. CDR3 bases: TGTGCCAGCAGTTTAATTCGAGAGACCCAGTACTTC.

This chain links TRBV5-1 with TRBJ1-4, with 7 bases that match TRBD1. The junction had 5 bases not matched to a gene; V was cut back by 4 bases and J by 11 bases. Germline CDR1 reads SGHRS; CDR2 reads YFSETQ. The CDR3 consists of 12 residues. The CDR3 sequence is CASSRDSEKLFF. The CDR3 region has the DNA TGCGCCAGCAGCCGGGACAGCGAGAAACTGTTTTTT. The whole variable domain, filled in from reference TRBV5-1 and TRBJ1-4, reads KAGVTQTPRYLIKTRGQQVTLSCSPISGHRSVSWYQQTPGQGLQFLFEYFSETQRNKGNFPGRFSGRQFSNSRSEMNVSTLELGDSALYLCASSRDSEKLFFGSGTQLSVL.

The CDR3 here is CASSPYRDSGEQYF. For the CDR3, the DNA is TGTGCCAGCTCACCATATAGGGACTCTGGCGAGCAGTACTTC. The rearrangement joins TRBV18 to TRBJ2-7; a possible D gene is TRBD2 (6 bases). With 2 bases removed from V and 6 bases from J, the gap between germline ends came to 14 bases. Germline V gene sequence: CDR1 KGHSH, CDR2 LQKENI. CDR3 size: 14 residues.

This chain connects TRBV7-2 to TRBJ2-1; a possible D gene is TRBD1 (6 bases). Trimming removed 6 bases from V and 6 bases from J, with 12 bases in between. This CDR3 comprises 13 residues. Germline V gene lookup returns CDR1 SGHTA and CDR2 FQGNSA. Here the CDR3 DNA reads TGTGCCAGCAGAGAGACAGGAATCAATGAGCAGTTCTTC. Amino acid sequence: CASRETGINEQFF.

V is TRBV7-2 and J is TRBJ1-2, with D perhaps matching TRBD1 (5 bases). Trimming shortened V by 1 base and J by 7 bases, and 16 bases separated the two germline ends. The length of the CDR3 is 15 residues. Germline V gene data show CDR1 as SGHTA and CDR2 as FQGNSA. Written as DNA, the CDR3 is TGTGCCAGCAGCTTAGGCGGGGGAGCTGGGGGTGGCTACACCTTC. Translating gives CASSLGGGAGGGYTF.

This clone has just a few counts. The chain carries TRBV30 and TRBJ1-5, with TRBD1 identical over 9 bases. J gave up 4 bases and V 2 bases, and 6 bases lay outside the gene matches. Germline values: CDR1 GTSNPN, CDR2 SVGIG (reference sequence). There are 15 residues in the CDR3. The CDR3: CAWSRRDRANQPQHF. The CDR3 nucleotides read TGTGCCTGGAGTCGCCGGGACAGGGCGAATCAGCCCCAGCATTTT.

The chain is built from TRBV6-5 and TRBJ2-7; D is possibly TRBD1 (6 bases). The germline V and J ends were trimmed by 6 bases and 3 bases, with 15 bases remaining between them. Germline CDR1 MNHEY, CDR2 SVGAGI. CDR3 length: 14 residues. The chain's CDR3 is CASRRQVSSYEQYF. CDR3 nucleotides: TGTGCCAGCAGGCGACAGGTTTCGAGCTACGAGCAGTACTTC.

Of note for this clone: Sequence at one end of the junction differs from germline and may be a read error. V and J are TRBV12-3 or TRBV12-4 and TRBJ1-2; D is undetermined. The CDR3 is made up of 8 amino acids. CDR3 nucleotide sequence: TGTGCCAGCAGTCCCCTCGCCTTC. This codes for CASSPLAF.

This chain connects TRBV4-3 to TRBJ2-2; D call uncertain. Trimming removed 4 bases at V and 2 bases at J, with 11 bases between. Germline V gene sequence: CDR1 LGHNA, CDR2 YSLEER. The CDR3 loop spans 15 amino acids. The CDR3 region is CASSPHFLNTGELFF. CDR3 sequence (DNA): TGCGCCAGCAGCCCACATTTTCTCAACACCGGGGAGCTGTTTTTT.

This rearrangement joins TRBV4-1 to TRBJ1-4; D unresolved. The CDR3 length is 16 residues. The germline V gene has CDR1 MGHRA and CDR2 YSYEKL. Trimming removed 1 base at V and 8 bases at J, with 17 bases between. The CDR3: CASSQVERPGMEKLFF. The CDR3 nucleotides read TGCGCCAGCAGCCAAGTAGAGCGTCCTGGAATGGAAAAACTGTTTTTT.

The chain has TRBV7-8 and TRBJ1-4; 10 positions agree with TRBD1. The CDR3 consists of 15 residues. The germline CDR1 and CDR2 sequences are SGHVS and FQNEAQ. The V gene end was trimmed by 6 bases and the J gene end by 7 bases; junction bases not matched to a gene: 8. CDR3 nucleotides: TGTGCCAGCAGTTTAATCGGACAGGGGGTTGAAAAACTGTTTTTT. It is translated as CASSLIGQGVEKLFF. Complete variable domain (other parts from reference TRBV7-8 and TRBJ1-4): GAGVSQSPRYKVAKRGQDVALRCDPISGHVSLFWYQQALGQGPEFLTYFQNEAQLDKSGLPSDRFFAERPEGSVSTLKIQRTQQEDSAVYLCASSLIGQGVEKLFFGSGTQLSVL.

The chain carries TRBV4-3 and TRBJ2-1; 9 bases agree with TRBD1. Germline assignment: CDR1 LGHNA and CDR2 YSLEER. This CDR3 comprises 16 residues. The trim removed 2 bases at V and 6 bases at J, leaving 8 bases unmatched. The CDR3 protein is CASSQSPGTGFNEQFF. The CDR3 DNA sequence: TGCGCCAGCAGCCAATCACCCGGGACAGGGTTCAATGAGCAGTTCTTC.